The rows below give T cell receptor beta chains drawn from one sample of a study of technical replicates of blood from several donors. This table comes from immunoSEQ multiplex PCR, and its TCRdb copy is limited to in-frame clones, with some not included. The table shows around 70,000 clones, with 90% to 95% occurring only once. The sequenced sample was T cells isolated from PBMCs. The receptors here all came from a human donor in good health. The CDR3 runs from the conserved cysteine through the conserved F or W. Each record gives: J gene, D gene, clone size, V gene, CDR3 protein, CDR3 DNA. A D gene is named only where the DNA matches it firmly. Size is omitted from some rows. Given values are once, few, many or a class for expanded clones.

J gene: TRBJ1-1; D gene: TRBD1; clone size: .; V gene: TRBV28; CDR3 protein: CASNSIGTVNTEAFF; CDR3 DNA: TGTGCCAGCAACTCAATCGGGACAGTAAACACTGAAGCTTTCTTT
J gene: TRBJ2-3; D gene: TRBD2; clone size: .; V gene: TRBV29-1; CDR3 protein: CSVEAGRADTQYF; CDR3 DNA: TGCAGCGTTGAGGCCGGGAGGGCAGATACGCAGTATTTT
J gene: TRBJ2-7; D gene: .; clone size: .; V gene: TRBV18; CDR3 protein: CASSASRATYEQYF; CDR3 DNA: TGTGCCAGCTCAGCATCTAGAGCCACCTACGAGCAGTACTTC
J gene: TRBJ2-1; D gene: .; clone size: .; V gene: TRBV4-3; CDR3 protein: CASSQDTGAYNEQFF; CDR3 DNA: TGCGCCAGCAGCCAAGATACGGGAGCATACAATGAGCAGTTCTTC
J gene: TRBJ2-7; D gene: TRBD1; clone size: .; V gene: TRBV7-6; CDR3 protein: CASSLGIPGQGNEQYF; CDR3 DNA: TGTGCCAGCAGCTTAGGTATACCCGGACAGGGAAACGAGCAGTACTTC
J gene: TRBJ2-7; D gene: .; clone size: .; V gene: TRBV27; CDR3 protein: CASSQRPRDEQYF; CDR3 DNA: TGTGCCAGCAGTCAAAGGCCCCGGGACGAGCAGTACTTC
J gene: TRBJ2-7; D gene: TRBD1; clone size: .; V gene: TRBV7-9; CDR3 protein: CASSSGQVSYEQYF; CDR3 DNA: TGTGCCAGCAGCTCCGGACAGGTTTCCTACGAGCAGTACTTC
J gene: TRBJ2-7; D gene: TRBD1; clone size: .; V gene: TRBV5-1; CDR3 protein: CASSLEGATYEQYF; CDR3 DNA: TGCGCCAGCAGCTTGGAGGGGGCCACCTACGAGCAGTACTTC
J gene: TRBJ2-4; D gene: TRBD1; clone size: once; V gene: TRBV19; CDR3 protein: CASSMTGAVKNIQYF; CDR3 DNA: TGTGCCAGTAGTATGACAGGGGCAGTCAAAAACATTCAGTACTTC
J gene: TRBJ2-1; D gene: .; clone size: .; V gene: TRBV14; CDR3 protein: CASSQKTGKLGNEQFF; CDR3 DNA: TGTGCCAGCAGCCAAAAAACAGGGAAATTAGGTAATGAGCAGTTCTTC
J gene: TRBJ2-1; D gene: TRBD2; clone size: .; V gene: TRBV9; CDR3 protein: CASSPAGGEFNEQFF; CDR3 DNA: TGTGCCAGCAGCCCCGCCGGGGGGGAGTTCAATGAGCAGTTCTTC
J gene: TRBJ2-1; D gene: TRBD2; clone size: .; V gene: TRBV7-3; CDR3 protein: CASSLGRGEQFF; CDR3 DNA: TGTGCCAGCAGCTTGGGGCGGGGGGAGCAGTTCTTC
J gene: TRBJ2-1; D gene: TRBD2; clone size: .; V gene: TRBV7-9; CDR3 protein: CASSLGGTSGSNEQFF; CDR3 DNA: TGTGCCAGCAGCTTAGGTGGGACTAGCGGGAGCAATGAGCAGTTCTTC
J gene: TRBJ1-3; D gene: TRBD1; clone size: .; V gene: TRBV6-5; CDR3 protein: CASSPLTGAGNTIYF; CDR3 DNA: TGTGCCAGCAGCCCCCTTACAGGGGCTGGAAACACCATATATTTT
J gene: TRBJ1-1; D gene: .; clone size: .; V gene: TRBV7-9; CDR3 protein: CASSLEAGSEAFF; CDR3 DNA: TGTGCCAGCAGCTTAGAGGCAGGGTCTGAAGCTTTCTTT
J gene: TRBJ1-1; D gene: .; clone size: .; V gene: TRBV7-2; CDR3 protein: CASSLAGGTANTEAFF; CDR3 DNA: TGTGCCAGCAGCTTAGCCGGCGGGACGGCCAACACTGAAGCTTTCTTT
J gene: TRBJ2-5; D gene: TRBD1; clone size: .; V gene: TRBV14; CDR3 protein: CASSGTVQETQYF; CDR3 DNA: TGTGCCAGCAGCGGGACAGTCCAAGAGACCCAGTACTTC
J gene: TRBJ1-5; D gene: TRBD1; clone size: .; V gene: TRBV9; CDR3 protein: CASSVGQGYQPQHF; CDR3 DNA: TGTGCCAGCAGCGTAGGACAGGGCTATCAGCCCCAGCATTTT
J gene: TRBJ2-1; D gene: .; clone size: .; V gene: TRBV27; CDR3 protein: CASSSLGTRGNEQFF; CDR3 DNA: TGTGCCAGCAGTTCCCTCGGCACGAGGGGGAATGAGCAGTTCTTC
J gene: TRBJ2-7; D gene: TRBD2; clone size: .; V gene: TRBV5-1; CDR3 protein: CASSPGTSGRVWEYF; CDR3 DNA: TGCGCCAGCAGCCCTGGGACTAGCGGGCGGGTTTGGGAGTACTTC
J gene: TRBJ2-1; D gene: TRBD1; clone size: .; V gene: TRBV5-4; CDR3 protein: CASRRDRWSYNEQFF; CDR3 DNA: TGTGCCAGCAGACGGGACAGGTGGAGCTACAATGAGCAGTTCTTC
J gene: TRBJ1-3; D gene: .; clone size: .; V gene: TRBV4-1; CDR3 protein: CASSQDEGRLSGNTIYF; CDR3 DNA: TGCGCCAGCAGCCAAGATGAGGGCCGCCTCAGTGGAAACACCATATATTTT
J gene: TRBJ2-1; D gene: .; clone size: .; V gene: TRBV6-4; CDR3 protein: CASSDSDLVRGSYNEQFF; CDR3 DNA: TGTGCCAGCAGTGACTCGGATCTTGTGAGGGGGTCCTACAATGAGCAGTTCTTC
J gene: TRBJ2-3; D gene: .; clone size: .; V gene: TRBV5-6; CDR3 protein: CASSLWGRAPPTDTQYF; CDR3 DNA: TGTGCCAGCAGCTTGTGGGGGCGGGCCCCTCCCACAGATACGCAGTATTTT
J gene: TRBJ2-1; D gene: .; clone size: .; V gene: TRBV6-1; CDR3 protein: CASSEAWGRGGEQFF; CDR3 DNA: TGTGCCAGCAGTGAAGCGTGGGGTAGGGGCGGTGAGCAGTTCTTC
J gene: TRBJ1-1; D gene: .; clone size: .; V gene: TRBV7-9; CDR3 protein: CASSLENRAGFF; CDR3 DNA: TGTGCCAGCAGCTTAGAAAACAGGGCGGGTTTCTTT
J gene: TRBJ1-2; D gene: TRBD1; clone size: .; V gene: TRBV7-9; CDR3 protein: CASSLGGGGRDVGYTF; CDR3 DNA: TGTGCCAGCAGCTTAGGAGGGGGCGGCCGAGATGTTGGCTACACCTTC
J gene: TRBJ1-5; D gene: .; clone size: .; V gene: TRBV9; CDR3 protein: CASSARGYSNQPQHF; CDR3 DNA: TGTGCCAGCAGCGCCAGGGGATATAGCAATCAGCCCCAGCATTTT
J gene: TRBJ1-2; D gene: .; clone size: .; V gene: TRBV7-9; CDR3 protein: CASRPKQGLYGYTF; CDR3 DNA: TGTGCCAGCAGACCAAAACAGGGCCTCTATGGCTACACCTTC
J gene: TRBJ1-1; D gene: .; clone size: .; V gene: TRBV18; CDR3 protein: CASSPKSVNTEAFF; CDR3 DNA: TGTGCCAGCTCACCAAAATCTGTTAACACTGAAGCTTTCTTT
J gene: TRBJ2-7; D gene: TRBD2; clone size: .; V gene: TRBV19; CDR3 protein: CASSITSGVYEQYF; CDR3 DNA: TGTGCCAGTAGTATTACTAGCGGGGTTTACGAGCAGTACTTC
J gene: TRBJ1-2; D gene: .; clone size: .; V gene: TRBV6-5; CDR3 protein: CASSYSIRYGYTF; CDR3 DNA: TGTGCCAGCAGTTACTCGATACGCTACGGCTACACCTTC
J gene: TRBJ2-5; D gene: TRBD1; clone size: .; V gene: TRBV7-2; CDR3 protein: CASSLGQGEGTQYF; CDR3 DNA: TGTGCCAGCAGCCTGGGACAGGGGGAAGGGACCCAGTACTTC
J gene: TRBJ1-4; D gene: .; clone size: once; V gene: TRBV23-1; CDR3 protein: CASSQSIWGRTNEKLFF; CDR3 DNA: TGCGCCAGCAGTCAATCGATATGGGGCAGAACTAATGAAAAACTGTTTTTT
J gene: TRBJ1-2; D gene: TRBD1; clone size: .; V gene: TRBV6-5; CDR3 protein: CASTGTGGFGYTF; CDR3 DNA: TGTGCCAGTACCGGGACAGGGGGCTTTGGCTACACCTTC
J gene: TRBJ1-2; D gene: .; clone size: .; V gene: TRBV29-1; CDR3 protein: CSVVSGEFYGYTF; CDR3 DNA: TGCAGCGTTGTGTCAGGGGAATTCTATGGCTACACCTTC
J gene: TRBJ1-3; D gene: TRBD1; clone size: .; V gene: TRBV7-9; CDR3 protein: CASSLAETGNTIYF; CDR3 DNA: TGTGCCAGCAGCTTAGCGGAGACAGGGAACACCATATATTTT
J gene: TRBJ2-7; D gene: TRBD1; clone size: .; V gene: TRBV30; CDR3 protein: CAWNRGLSYEQYF; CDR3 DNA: TGTGCCTGGAACAGGGGCCTTAGCTACGAGCAGTACTTC
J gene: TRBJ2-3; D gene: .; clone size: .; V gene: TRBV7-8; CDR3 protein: CASSLVTQRPPDTQYF; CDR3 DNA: TGTGCCAGCAGCTTAGTGACTCAGCGGCCCCCAGATACGCAGTATTTT
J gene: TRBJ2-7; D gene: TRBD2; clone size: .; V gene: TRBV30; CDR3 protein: CAWSRAAGGAYEQYF; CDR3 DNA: TGTGCCTGGAGTAGGGCGGCGGGGGGAGCCTACGAGCAGTACTTC
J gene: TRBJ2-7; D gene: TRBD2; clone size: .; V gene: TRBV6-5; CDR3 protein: CASSYSGKPYEQYF; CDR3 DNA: TGTGCCAGCAGTTACAGCGGGAAACCCTACGAGCAGTACTTC
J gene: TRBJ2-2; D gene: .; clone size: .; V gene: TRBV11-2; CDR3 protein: CASSFPALEVTGELFF; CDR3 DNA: TGTGCCAGCAGCTTTCCGGCCCTAGAGGTTACCGGGGAGCTGTTTTTT
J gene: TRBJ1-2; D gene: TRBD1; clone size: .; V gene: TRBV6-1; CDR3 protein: CASSEPGTGKPSANYGYTF; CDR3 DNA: TGTGCCAGCAGTGAACCCGGGACAGGGAAGCCTAGCGCTAACTATGGCTACACCTTC
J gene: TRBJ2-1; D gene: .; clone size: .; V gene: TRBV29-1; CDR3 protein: CSVEAVPVTYNEQFF; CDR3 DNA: TGCAGCGTTGAAGCGGTCCCCGTTACCTACAATGAGCAGTTCTTC
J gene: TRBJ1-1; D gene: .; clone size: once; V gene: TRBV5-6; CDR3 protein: CASSHSPRDTEAFF; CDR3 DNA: TGTGCCAGCAGCCATTCTCCGAGGGACACTGAAGCTTTCTTT
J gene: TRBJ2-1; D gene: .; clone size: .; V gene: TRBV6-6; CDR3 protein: CASRRTVSSYNEQFF; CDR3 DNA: TGTGCCAGCAGGAGGACAGTTAGCTCCTACAATGAGCAGTTCTTC
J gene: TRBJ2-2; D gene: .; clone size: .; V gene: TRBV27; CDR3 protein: CATGSGYTGELFF; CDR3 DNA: TGTGCCACGGGAAGCGGCTACACCGGGGAGCTGTTTTTT
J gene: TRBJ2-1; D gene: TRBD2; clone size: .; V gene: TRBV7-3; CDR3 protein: CASSLGEGPYNEQFF; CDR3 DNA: TGTGCCAGCAGCTTAGGGGAGGGCCCCTACAATGAGCAGTTCTTC
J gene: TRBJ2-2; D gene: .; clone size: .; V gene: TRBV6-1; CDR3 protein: CASSESYRVNTGELFF; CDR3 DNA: TGTGCCAGCAGTGAATCATACAGGGTTAACACCGGGGAGCTGTTTTTT
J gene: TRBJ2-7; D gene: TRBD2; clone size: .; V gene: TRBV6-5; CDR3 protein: CASSPSGYQGEQYF; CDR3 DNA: TGTGCCAGCAGCCCTAGCGGGTATCAAGGGGAGCAGTACTTC